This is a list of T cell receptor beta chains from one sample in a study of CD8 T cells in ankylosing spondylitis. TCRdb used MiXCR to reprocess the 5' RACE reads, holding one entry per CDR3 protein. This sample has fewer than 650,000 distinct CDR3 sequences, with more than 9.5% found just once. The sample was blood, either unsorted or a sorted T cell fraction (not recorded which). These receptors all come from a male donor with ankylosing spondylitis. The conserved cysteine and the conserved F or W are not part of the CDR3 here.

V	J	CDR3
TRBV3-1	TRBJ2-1	ASSPTSGSRPEQF
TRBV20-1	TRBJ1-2	SAIDWYMGGEGDGYT
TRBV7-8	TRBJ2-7	ASRGASGQNEQY
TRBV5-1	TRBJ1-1	ASSLQVGNTEAF
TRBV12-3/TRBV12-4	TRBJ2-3	ASTGRAEAQY
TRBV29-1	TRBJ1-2	SVEGGT
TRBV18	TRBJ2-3	ASSPRRSGNTDTQY
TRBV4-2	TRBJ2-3	ASSQDRDTQY
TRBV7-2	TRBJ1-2	ASSLVHGQGYGYT
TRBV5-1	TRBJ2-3	ASSFLAGVGSSDTQY
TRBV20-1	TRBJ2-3	SARASGSYVDTQY
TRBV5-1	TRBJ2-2	ASRRIPVNTGELF
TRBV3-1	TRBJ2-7	ASSPRTFSYEQY
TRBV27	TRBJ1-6	ASSFYRGLNSPLH
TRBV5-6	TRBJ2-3	ASSGVSFGTDTQY
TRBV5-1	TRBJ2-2	ASSLAAWTRNTGELF
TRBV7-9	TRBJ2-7	ASRPGQGDYEQY